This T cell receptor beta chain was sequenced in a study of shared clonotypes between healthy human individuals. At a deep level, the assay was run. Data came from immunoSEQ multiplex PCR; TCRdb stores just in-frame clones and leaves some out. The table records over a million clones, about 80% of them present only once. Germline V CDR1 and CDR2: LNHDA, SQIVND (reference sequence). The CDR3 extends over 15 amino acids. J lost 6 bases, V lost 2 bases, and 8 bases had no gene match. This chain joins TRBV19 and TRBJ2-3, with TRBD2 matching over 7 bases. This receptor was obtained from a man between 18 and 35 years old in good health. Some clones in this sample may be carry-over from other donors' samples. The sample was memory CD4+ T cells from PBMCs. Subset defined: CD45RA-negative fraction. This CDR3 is CASSIRAGEDDTQYF. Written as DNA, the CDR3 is TGTGCCAGTAGTATAAGGGCGGGAGAGGACGATACGCAGTATTTT. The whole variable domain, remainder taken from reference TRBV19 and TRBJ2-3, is DGGITQSPKYLFRKEGQNVTLSCEQNLNHDAMYWYRQDPGQGLRLIYYSQIVNDFQKGDIAEGYSVSREKKESFPLTVTSAQKNPTAFYLCASSIRAGEDDTQYFGPGTRLTVL.